The entry below describes one T cell receptor (delta chain). Antigen unknown. Extracted RNA was reverse transcribed into cDNA. The CDR3 regions were amplified by multiplex PCR from V-gene primers to a constant-region primer. TCRdb reanalysed the multiplex PCR reads via CATT. The data contain 45,000 to 60,000 delta-chain clones, 15% to 20% of them singletons. The sorted cells were CD3+ Vdelta1+ Vdelta2- thymocytes from alphabeta-depleted thymus. The data originate from a study of Vδ1+ human thymocytes. V was pared by 1 base and J by 3 bases, with 21 bases of the junction left unmatched. This CDR3 is 21 amino acids long. The germline CDR1 and CDR2 sequences are GEAIGNYY and EKD. Study-level findings and limits: Thymic delta-chain repertoires held around 20% Vdelta2 sequences and few Vdelta3, despite high sort purity. Unexpected Vdelta2 sequences could cause misinterpretation of bulk repertoire data. Thymic TRG and TRD repertoires appeared highly polyclonal, with Gaussian CDR3 length distributions.

This clonotype was sampled from a boy under three years old who had congenital heart surgery. This chain connects TRDV2 to TRDJ1, with 11 bases fitting TRDD3. Sequences were obtained from Vdelta1+ gamma-delta thymocytes from the thymus. Subset indicated: FACS-sorted CD3+ TCRalphabeta- TCRVdelta1+ TCRVdelta2- thymocytes. CDR3 sequence reads: CACDTTKPRGMGDTTPDKLIF. The CDR3 DNA is TGTGCCTGTGACACTACAAAGCCTAGGGGGATGGGGGATACGACACCCGATAAACTCATCTTT.